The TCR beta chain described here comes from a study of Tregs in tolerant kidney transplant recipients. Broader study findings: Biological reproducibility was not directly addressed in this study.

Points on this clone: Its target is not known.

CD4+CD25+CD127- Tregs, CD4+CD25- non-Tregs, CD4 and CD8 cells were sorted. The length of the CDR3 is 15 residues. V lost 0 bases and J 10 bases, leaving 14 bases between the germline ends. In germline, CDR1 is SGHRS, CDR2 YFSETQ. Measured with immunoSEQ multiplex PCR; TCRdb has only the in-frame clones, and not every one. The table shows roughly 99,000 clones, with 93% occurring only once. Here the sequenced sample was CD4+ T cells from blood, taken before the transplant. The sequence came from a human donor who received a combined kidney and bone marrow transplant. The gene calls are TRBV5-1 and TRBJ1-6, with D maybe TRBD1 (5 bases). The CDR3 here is CASSLAGGDRSPLHF. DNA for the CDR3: TGCGCCAGCAGCTTGGCCGGGGGGGATCGGTCACCCCTCCACTTT.